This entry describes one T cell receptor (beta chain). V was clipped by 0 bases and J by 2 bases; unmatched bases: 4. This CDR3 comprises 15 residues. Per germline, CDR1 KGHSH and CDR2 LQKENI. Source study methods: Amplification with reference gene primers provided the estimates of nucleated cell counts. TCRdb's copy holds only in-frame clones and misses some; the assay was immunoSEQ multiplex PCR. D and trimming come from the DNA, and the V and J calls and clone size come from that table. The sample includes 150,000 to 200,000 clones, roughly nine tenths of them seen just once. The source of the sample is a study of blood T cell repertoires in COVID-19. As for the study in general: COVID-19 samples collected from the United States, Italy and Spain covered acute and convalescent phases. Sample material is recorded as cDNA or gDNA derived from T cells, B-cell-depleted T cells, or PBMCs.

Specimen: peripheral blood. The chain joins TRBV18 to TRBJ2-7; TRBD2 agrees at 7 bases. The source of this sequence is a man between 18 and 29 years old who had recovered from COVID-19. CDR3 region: CASSPPGLRTYEQYF. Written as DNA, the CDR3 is TGTGCCAGCTCACCACCGGGACTACGGACCTACGAGCAGTACTTC.